Shown below are 30 T cell receptor beta chains from a single sample sequenced in a study of OX40 agonist ivuxolimab in advanced cancers. Produced via immunoSEQ multiplex PCR; TCRdb's table is partial and in-frame only. The sample carries 70,000 or so clones, approximately 78% recorded once. Sequencing was performed on CD4+ or CD8+ T cells sorted from blood, taken in a trial of the OX40 agonist ivuxolimab. These receptors were collected from an adult with an advanced solid tumor such as melanoma, head and neck, liver or kidney cancer.

V usage is TRBV6-1 and J usage is TRBJ1-5, with D uncertain. Looked up from germline, CDR1 is MNHNS and CDR2 is SASEGT. The V end lost 2 bases, the J end lost 4 bases, and 6 bases lay between the germline ends. The CDR3 has 13 amino acids. The CDR3 loop is CASSERENQPQHF. As DNA, the CDR3 is TGTGCCAGCAGTGAAAGGGAGAATCAGCCCCAGCATTTT.

The chain has TRBV11-2 and TRBJ1-5; TRBD1 might be the D (5 bases). V lost 6 bases to trimming and J lost 0 bases, with 9 bases between them. In germline, CDR1 is SGHAT, CDR2 FQNNGV. The CDR3 spans 14 residues. This chain's CDR3 is CASRSTDSNQPQHF. DNA for the CDR3: TGTGCCAGCAGGTCGACAGATAGCAATCAGCCCCAGCATTTT.

This chain links TRBV4-2 with TRBJ1-4; 7 bases match TRBD1. With 3 bases clipped from V and 4 bases from J, the junction kept 5 bases outside the gene matches. The germline CDR1 and CDR2 sequences are LGHNA and YNFKEQ. The CDR3 runs to 15 residues. The DNA for the CDR3 is TGTGCCAGCAGCCAGGCAGGGGGGGGTAATGAAAAACTGTTTTTT. It encodes CASSQAGGGNEKLFF.

The V and J genes are TRBV6-5 and TRBJ1-5; TRBD1 might be the D (5 bases). The V gene's germline CDR1 is MNHEY and CDR2 SVGAGI. The CDR3 loop spans 16 amino acids. The V and J ends lost 1 base and 4 bases respectively, with 14 bases between them. CDR3 bases: TGTGCCAGCAGTTACTGGGGCGGAGGAGGGAATCAGCCCCAGCATTTT. It codes for CASSYWGGGGNQPQHF.

The rearrangement links TRBV6-4 to TRBJ1-1, with 7 bases aligning to TRBD1. CDR1 and CDR2 from the germline V gene are MRHNA and SNTAGT. V shed 7 bases and J 1 base; nucleotides not matched to a gene: 9. This CDR3 contains 15 residues. DNA for the CDR3: TGTGCCAGCACCTCCCTCCCAGGGGGGAACACTGAAGCTTTCTTT. Amino acid sequence: CASTSLPGGNTEAFF.

Only one count was recorded for this clone. The chain recombines TRBV5-6 with TRBJ1-6; the D is unclear. This CDR3 has 13 amino acids. V lost 7 bases and J lost 0, with 5 bases in between. Germline CDR1 and CDR2: SGHDT and YYEEEE. The CDR3 nucleotides read TGTGCCAGCGTAGGCTCCTATAATTCACCCCTCCACTTT. Translated: CASVGSYNSPLHF. Full variable domain (remainder filled in from reference TRBV5-6 and TRBJ1-6): DAGVTQSPTHLIKTRGQQVTLRCSPKSGHDTVSWYQQALGQGPQFIFQYYEEEERQRGNFPDRFSGHQFPNYSSELNVNALLLGDSALYLCASVGSYNSPLHFGNGTRLTVT.

The V call is TRBV6-6, the J call TRBJ1-1; D remains ambiguous. Trimming removed 4 bases from V and 2 bases from J, with 11 bases in between. The CDR3 extends over 14 amino acids. Germline V gives CDR1 MNHNY, CDR2 SVGAGI (reference sequence). In DNA, the CDR3 is TGTGCCAGCAGTTTCCAACACCAAAACACTGAAGCTTTCTTT. Its translation: CASSFQHQNTEAFF.

V and J are TRBV23-1 and TRBJ2-5, with D uncertain. TRBV23-1 is assigned to the ORF class and has an uncertain function. The CDR3 totals 14 residues. Trimming removed 2 bases at V and 5 bases at J, with 12 bases between. This CDR3 is CASSQHDGEETQYF. CDR3 nucleotide sequence: TGCGCCAGCAGTCAACACGACGGTGAGGAGACCCAGTACTTC.

Worth noting for this clone: Other DNA sequences within the sample encode an identical CDR3. The chain has TRBV6-1 and TRBJ1-1, with 8 positions matching TRBD1. Germline-derived CDR1 and CDR2 are MNHNS and SASEGT. J lost 6 bases, V lost 7 bases, and 13 bases had no gene match. This CDR3 has 15 amino acids. The CDR3 DNA reads TGTGCCAGCACTCGAGGGTGGCAGGGGGCCGCTGAAGCTTTCTTT. This translates into CASTRGWQGAAEAFF.

Regarding this clone: The sample carries other DNA sequences with the same CDR3. V usage is TRBV7-7 and J usage is TRBJ2-3; weak D call: TRBD1 (6 bases). The V end was cut by 3 bases, the J end by 0 bases, with 7 bases between. Per germline, CDR1 SSHAT and CDR2 FNYEAQ (reference sequence). CDR3 length: 14 amino acids. CDR3 protein: CASSLTGSTDTQYF. CDR3 sequence (DNA): TGTGCCAGCAGCTTGACAGGTAGCACAGATACGCAGTATTTT.

The chain is built from TRBV5-1 and TRBJ2-7; 9 positions match TRBD1. The CDR3 covers 13 residues. Germline trimming cut 5 bases from V and 5 bases from J; bases unmatched to any gene: 5. In germline, CDR1 is SGHRS, CDR2 YFSETQ. CDR3 nucleotides: TGCGCCAGCAGGGGGGGACAGGGTAACGAGCAGTACTTC. This codes for CASRGGQGNEQYF.

The chain links TRBV6-1 to TRBJ2-5; TRBD2 agrees at 8 bases. V shed 4 bases, J shed 4 bases, and the junction held 11 bases outside the gene matches. Per the germline V gene, CDR1 is MNHNS and CDR2 is SASEGT. There are 16 residues in the CDR3. The DNA of the CDR3 is TGTGCCAGCAGTGTTACCCCCTCGGGGGGGCGAGAGACCCAGTACTTC. This gives the protein CASSVTPSGGRETQYF.

This clone was seen only once. The V gene is TRBV19, the J gene TRBJ2-7; TRBD1 is a possible D gene (5 bases). Per the germline V gene, CDR1 is LNHDA and CDR2 is SQIVND (reference sequence). The CDR3 length is 13 residues. Trimming pared 10 bases from V and 0 bases from J, leaving 13 bases between. CDR3 sequence: CATRQQSSYEQYF. The CDR3 bases are TGTGCCACTCGACAGCAAAGCTCCTACGAGCAGTACTTC.

Here the CDR3 DNA reads TGTGCCAGCAGTTCCGGACAGGGAAGAAACACCATATATTTT. Residues: CASSSGQGRNTIYF. V is TRBV27 and J is TRBJ1-3; 8 nucleotides agree with TRBD1. The V segment lost 4 bases and the J segment 5 bases; nucleotides outside the gene matches: 4. CDR3 size: 14 residues. Per the germline V gene, CDR1 is MNHEY and CDR2 is SMNVEV (reference sequence).

The gene calls are TRBV19 and TRBJ1-2; TRBD1 matches at 11 bases. V was pared by 6 bases and J by 5 bases, with 5 bases of the junction left unmatched. Germline loops: CDR1 LNHDA, CDR2 SQIVND (reference sequence). This CDR3 has 14 amino acids. The CDR3 region is CASSRGDRGYGYTF. The DNA for the CDR3 is TGTGCCAGTAGCCGAGGGGACAGGGGGTATGGCTACACCTTC.

V gene TRBV5-1 combines with J gene TRBJ1-1; TRBD1 matches 8 bases. Germline CDR1 reads SGHRS; CDR2 reads YFSETQ. The CDR3 covers 15 residues. Trimming at V came to 0 bases and at J to 5 bases, leaving 6 bases not matched to a gene. CDR3 DNA sequence: TGCGCCAGCAGCTTGGGACCAGGGGGCAGGACTGAAGCTTTCTTT. It yields the protein CASSLGPGGRTEAFF.

This clone is a singleton in its sample. The chain carries TRBV6-1 and TRBJ1-3; D not certain. This CDR3 comprises 12 residues. The germline V and J ends were trimmed by 6 bases and 4 bases, with 7 bases remaining between them. Looked up from germline, CDR1 is MNHNS and CDR2 is SASEGT. The CDR3 spells CASSRGGNTIYF. The CDR3 bases are TGTGCCAGCAGCCGTGGGGGAAACACCATATATTTT.

This clone was counted once. V is TRBV21-1 and J is TRBJ1-5. TRBV21-1 is recorded as a pseudogene. This CDR3 is built from 14 residues. The CDR3 region has the DNA TGTGCCAGCAGCAAGGGCAAGGGCTCTCAGCCCCAGCATTTT. Its protein product is CASSKGKGSQPQHF.

The chain is built from TRBV7-9 and TRBJ2-7; no definite D call. V was trimmed by 3 bases and J by 2 bases, leaving 11 bases between them. The CDR3 contains 14 residues. The germline V gene encodes CDR1 SEHNR and CDR2 FQNEAQ (reference sequence). The DNA for the CDR3 is TGTGCCAGCAGCTTTCCAACAGTCCCCTACGAGCAGTACTTC. Encoded protein: CASSFPTVPYEQYF.

Concerning this clone itself: At the DNA level, this CDR3 is encoded by other sequences in the same sample as well. CDR3 region: CASSEVPTGYTEAFF. Written as DNA, the CDR3 is TGTGCCAGCAGTGAAGTGCCGACAGGGTACACTGAAGCTTTCTTT. This chain joins TRBV6-1 and TRBJ1-1; 7 bases align to TRBD1. Germline V lookup: CDR1 MNHNS, CDR2 SASEGT. The CDR3 runs 15 residues. J gave up 3 bases and V 1 base, and 5 bases lay outside the gene matches.

The chain couples TRBV10-2 to TRBJ2-7; no firm D call. V was shortened by 7 bases and J by 0 bases, with 10 bases between the two germline ends. There are 13 residues in the CDR3. CDR1 and CDR2 from the germline V gene are WSHSY and SAAADI. CDR3 bases: TGCGCCAGCACCGACCGGACCTCCTACGAGCAGTACTTC. This translates into CASTDRTSYEQYF.

The CDR3 loop is CASRRGGPYEQYF. In DNA, the CDR3 is TGTGCCAGCAGACGGGGAGGGCCCTACGAGCAGTACTTC. The chain carries TRBV27 and TRBJ2-7; the match to TRBD2 covers 7 bases. The trim removed 6 bases at V and 2 bases at J, leaving 4 bases unmatched. The V gene's germline CDR1 is MNHEY and CDR2 SMNVEV (reference sequence). The CDR3 spans 13 residues.

The V gene is TRBV6-5, the J gene TRBJ2-7; D not certain. V lost 0 bases and J lost 5, with 14 bases in between. The CDR3 is made up of 15 amino acids. Germline V gene data show CDR1 as MNHEY and CDR2 as SVGAGI. CDR3 region: CASSYSIQTPHEQYF. DNA of the CDR3: TGTGCCAGCAGTTACTCGATACAGACGCCCCACGAGCAGTACTTC.

This chain links TRBV5-1 with TRBJ1-4; maybe TRBD1 (5 bases). The CDR3 sequence is 18 residues long. Trimming pared 3 bases from V and 2 bases from J, leaving 20 bases between. Germline CDR1 reads SGHRS; CDR2 reads YFSETQ. CDR3 region: CASSSLSGGGATNEKLFF. The CDR3 nucleotides read TGCGCCAGCAGCTCGCTCTCAGGTGGAGGGGCCACTAATGAAAAACTGTTTTTT.

The V call is TRBV7-7, the J call TRBJ2-2, with D perhaps TRBD1 (6 bases). The CDR3 extends over 13 amino acids. In germline, CDR1 is SSHAT, CDR2 FNYEAQ (reference sequence). V lost 3 bases, J lost 6 bases, and 8 bases lay in between. The CDR3 DNA sequence: TGTGCCAGCAGCTTTTCAGGGGCCGGGGAGCTGTTTTTT. Its protein is CASSFSGAGELFF.

V usage is TRBV18 and J usage is TRBJ2-3; weak D call: TRBD1 (6 bases). The CDR3 sequence is 11 residues long. From germline, CDR1 is KGHSH and CDR2 LQKENI. V lost 3 bases to trimming and J lost 11 bases, with 9 bases between them. CDR3: CASSPPGQQYF. The CDR3 DNA sequence: TGTGCCAGCTCACCTCCGGGACAGCAGTATTTT.

V and J are TRBV7-7 and TRBJ1-6; TRBD1 aligns across 7 bases. The CDR3 runs 14 residues. Per germline, CDR1 SSHAT and CDR2 FNYEAQ (reference sequence). V shed 1 base, J shed 10 bases, and the junction held 4 bases outside the gene matches. The CDR3 nucleotides are TGTGCCAGCAGCTTAGACAGGGGTGGCTCACCCCTCCACTTT. This sequence encodes CASSLDRGGSPLHF.

This CDR3 is CASSYREASYEQYF. The CDR3, as DNA: TGTGCCAGCAGTTACAGGGAAGCCTCCTACGAGCAGTACTTC. The chain uses TRBV6-5 and TRBJ2-7; D unclear. Trimming removed 2 bases at V and 0 bases at J, with 8 bases between. The CDR3 extends over 14 amino acids. Germline V gene lookup returns CDR1 MNHEY and CDR2 SVGAGI.

The chain employs TRBV5-1 and TRBJ1-2; 9 nucleotides match TRBD1. The CDR3 spans 17 residues. Looked up from germline, CDR1 is SGHRS and CDR2 is YFSETQ. V gave up 4 bases and J gave up 5 bases; unmatched junction bases: 15. DNA of the CDR3: TGCGCCAGCAGCAGGAACCCGGGACAGGGTATAGGGTATGGCTACACCTTC. Its protein product is CASSRNPGQGIGYGYTF.

The genes are TRBV5-6 and TRBJ1-3; D is uncertain. The germline gives CDR1 SGHDT, CDR2 YYEEEE. The CDR3 spans 14 residues. Between the trimmed V and J ends, which lost 2 bases and 2 bases, there was a span of 8 bases. CDR3 DNA: TGTGCCAGCAGCTTCCCATCGACTGGAAACACCATATATTTT. Its translation is CASSFPSTGNTIYF.